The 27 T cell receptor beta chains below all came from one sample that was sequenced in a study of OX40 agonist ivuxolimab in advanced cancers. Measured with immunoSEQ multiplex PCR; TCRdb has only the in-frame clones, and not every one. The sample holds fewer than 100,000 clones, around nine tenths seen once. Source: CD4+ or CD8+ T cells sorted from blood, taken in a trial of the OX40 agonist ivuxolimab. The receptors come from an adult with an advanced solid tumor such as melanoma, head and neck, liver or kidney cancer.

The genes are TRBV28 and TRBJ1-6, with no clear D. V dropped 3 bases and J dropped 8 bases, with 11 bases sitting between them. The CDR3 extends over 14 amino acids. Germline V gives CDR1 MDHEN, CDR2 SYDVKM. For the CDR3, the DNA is TGTGCCAGCAGTTTGGGCAGGAACGATTCACCCCTCCACTTT. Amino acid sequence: CASSLGRNDSPLHF. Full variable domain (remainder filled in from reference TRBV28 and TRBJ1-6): DVKVTQSSRYLVKRTGEKVFLECVQDMDHENMFWYRQDPGLGLRLIYFSYDVKMKEKGDIPEGYSVSREKKERFSLILESASTNQTSMYLCASSLGRNDSPLHFGNGTRLTVT.

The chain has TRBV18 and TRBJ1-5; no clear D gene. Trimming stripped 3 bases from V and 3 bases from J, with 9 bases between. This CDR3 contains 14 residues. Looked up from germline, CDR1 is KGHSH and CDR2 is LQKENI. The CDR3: CASSPGHPNQPQHF. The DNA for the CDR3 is TGTGCCAGCTCACCCGGGCACCCCAATCAGCCCCAGCATTTT.

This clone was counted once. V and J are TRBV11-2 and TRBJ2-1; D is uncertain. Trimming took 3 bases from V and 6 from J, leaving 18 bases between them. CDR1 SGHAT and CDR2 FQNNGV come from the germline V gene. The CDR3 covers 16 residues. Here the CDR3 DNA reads TGTGCCAGCAGCTTCCCCGGCCTTGCCCTCATCAATGAGCAGTTCTTC. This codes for CASSFPGLALINEQFF.

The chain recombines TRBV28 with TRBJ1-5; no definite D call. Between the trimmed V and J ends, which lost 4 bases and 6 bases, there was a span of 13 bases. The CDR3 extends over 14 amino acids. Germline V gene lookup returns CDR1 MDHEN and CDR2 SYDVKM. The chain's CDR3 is CASSYGVFGQPQHF. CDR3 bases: TGTGCCAGCAGTTATGGGGTATTTGGTCAGCCCCAGCATTTT.

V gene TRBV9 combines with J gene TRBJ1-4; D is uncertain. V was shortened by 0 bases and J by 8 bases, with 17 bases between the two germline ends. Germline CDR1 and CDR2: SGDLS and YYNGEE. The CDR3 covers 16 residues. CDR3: CASSVGGSTYREKLFF. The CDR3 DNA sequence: TGTGCCAGCAGCGTAGGAGGAAGTACTTATCGGGAAAAACTGTTTTTT. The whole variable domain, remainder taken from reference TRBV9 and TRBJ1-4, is DSGVTQTPKHLITATGQRVTLRCSPRSGDLSVYWYQQSLDQGLQFLIQYYNGEERAKGNILERFSAQQFPDLHSELNLSSLELGDSALYFCASSVGGSTYREKLFFGSGTQLSVL.

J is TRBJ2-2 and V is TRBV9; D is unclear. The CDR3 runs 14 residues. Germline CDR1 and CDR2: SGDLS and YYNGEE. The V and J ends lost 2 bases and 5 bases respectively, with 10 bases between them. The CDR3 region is CASSVLPGTGELFF. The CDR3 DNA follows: TGTGCCAGCAGCGTCTTACCTGGAACCGGGGAGCTGTTTTTT.

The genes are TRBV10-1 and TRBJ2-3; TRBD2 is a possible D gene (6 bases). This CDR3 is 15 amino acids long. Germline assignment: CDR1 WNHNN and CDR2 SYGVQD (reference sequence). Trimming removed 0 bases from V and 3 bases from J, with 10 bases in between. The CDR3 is CASSESAGRTDTQYF. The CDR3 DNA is TGCGCCAGCAGTGAGTCGGCGGGACGTACAGATACGCAGTATTTT.

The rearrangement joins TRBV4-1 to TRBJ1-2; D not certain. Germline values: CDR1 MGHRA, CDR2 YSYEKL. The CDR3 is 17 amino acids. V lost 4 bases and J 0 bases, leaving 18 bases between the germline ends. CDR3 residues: CASSLSPQRTANYGYTF. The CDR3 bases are TGCGCCAGCAGCCTCAGCCCCCAACGAACAGCTAACTATGGCTACACCTTC.

The CDR3 sequence: CASSLGLAEKTQYF. As DNA, the CDR3 is TGTGCCAGCAGCCTTGGACTAGCGGAAAAGACGCAGTATTTT. This chain joins TRBV11-2 and TRBJ2-3, with TRBD2 identical over 10 bases. Germline CDR1 reads SGHAT; CDR2 reads FQNNGV. Trimming at V came to 5 bases and at J to 9 bases, leaving 8 bases not matched to a gene. This CDR3 is 14 amino acids long. The full variable domain, completed using reference TRBV11-2 and TRBJ2-3, is EAGVAQSPRYKIIEKRQSVAFWCNPISGHATLYWYQQILGQGPKLLIQFQNNGVVDDSQLPKDRFSAERLKGVDSTLKIQPAKLEDSAVYLCASSLGLAEKTQYFGPGTRLTVL.

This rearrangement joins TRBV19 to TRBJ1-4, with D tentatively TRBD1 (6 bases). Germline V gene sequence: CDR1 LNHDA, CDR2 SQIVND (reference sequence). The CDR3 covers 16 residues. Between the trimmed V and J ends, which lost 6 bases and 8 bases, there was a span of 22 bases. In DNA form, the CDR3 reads TGTGCCAGTAGCCTTGACGGGGCAGGGGACGGCGAAAAACTGTTTTTT. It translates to CASSLDGAGDGEKLFF.

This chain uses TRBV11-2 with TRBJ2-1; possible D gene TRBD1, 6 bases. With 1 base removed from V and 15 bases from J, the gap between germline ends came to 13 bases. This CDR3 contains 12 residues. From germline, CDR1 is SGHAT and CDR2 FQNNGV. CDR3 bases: TGTGCCAGCAGCTTAGTACCAGGGGATCCGTTCTTC. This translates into CASSLVPGDPFF. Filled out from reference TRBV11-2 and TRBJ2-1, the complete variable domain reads EAGVAQSPRYKIIEKRQSVAFWCNPISGHATLYWYQQILGQGPKLLIQFQNNGVVDDSQLPKDRFSAERLKGVDSTLKIQPAKLEDSAVYLCASSLVPGDPFFGPGTRLTVL.

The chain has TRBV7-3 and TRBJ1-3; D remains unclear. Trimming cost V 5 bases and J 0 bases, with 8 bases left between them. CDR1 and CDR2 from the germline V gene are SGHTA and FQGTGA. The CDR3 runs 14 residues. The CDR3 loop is CASSASASGNTIYF. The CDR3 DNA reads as TGTGCCAGCAGCGCGAGTGCCTCTGGAAACACCATATATTTT.

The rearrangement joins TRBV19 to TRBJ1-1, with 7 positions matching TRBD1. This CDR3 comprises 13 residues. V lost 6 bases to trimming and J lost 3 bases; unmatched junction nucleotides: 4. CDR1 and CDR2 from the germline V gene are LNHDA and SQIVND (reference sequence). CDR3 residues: CASRRTGDTEAFF. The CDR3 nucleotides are TGTGCCAGTAGGCGTACAGGGGACACTGAAGCTTTCTTT.

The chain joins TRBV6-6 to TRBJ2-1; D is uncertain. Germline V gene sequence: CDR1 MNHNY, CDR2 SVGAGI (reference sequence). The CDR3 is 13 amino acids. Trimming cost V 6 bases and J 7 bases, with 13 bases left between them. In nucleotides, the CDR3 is TGTGCCAGCAGCCCTAACCTCAATAATGAGCAGTTCTTC. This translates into CASSPNLNNEQFF.

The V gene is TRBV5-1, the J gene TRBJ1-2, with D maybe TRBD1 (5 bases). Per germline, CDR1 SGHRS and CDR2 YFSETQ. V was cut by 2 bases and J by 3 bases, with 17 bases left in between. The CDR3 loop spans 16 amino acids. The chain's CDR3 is CASSFNGPGQDYGYTF. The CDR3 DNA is TGCGCCAGCAGCTTCAATGGGCCAGGGCAGGACTATGGCTACACCTTC.

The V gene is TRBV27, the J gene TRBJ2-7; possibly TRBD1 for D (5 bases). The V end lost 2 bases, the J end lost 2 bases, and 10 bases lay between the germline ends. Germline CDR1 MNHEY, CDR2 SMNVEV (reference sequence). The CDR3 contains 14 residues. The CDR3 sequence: CASSLRQGTYEQYF. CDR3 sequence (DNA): TGTGCCAGCAGTTTACGTCAGGGCACCTACGAGCAGTACTTC.

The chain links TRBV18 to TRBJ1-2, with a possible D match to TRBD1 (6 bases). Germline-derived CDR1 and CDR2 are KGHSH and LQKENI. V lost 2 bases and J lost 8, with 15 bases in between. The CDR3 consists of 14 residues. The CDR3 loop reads CASSPNFGGEGYTF. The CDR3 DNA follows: TGTGCCAGCTCACCAAATTTCGGGGGCGAAGGCTACACCTTC.

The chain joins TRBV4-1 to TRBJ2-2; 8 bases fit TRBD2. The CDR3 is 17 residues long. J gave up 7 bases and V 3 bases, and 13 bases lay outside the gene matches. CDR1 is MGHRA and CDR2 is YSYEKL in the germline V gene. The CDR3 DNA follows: TGCGCCAGCAGCCAGGATGGAGCGGGAGCCGGGCTCGGGGAGCTGTTTTTT. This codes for CASSQDGAGAGLGELFF.

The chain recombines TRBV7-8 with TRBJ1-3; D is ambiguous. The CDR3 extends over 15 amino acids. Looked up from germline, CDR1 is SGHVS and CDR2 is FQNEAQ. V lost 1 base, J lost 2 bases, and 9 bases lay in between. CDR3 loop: CASSLGVGPGNTIYF. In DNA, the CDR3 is TGTGCCAGCAGCTTAGGGGTCGGGCCTGGAAACACCATATATTTT.

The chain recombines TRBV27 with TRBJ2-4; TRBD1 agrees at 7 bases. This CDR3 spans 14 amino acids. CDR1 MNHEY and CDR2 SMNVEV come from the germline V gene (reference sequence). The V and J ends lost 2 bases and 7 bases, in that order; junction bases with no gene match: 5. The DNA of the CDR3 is TGTGCCAGCAGTTTAGGACAGGAAATGAACATTCAGTACTTC. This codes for CASSLGQEMNIQYF.

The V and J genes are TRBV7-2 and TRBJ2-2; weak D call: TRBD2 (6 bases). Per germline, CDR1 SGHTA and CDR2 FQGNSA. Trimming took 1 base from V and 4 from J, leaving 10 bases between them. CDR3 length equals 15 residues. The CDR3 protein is CASSLVREATGELFF. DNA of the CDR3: TGTGCCAGCAGCTTAGTCAGGGAGGCCACCGGGGAGCTGTTTTTT.

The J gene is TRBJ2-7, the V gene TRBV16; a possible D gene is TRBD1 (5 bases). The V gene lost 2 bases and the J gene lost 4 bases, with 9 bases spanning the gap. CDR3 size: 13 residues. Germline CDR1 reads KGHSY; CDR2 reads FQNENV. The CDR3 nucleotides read TGTGCCAGCAGCCAAGCGCGGACATACGAGCAGTACTTC. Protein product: CASSQARTYEQYF.

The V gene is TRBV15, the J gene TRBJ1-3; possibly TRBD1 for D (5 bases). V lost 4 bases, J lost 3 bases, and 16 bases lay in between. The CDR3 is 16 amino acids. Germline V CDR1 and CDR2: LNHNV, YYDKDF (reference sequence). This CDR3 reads CATSTFFQGRGNTIYF. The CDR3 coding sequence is TGTGCCACCAGCACCTTTTTTCAGGGACGTGGAAACACCATATATTTT.

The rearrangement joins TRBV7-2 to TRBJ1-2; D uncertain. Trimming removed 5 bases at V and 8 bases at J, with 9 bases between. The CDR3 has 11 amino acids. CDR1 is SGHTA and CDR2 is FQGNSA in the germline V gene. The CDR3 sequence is CASSPTEGYTF. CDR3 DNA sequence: TGTGCCAGCAGCCCCACGGAGGGCTACACCTTC.

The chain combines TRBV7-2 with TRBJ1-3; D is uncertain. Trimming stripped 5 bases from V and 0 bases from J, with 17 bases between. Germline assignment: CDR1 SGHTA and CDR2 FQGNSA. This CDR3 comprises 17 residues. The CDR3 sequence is CASSTRAEPLSGNTIYF. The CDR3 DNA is TGTGCCAGCAGCACTCGGGCCGAGCCCCTCTCTGGAAACACCATATATTTT.

The CDR3 loop is CASSGQGSYNSPLHF. In nucleotides, the CDR3 is TGTGCCAGCAGCGGACAGGGGTCCTATAATTCACCCCTCCACTTT. The rearrangement links TRBV2 to TRBJ1-6, with 9 nucleotides matching TRBD1. The junction had 1 base not matched to a gene; V was cut back by 6 bases and J by 1 base. Germline assignment: CDR1 SNHLY and CDR2 FYNNEI. This CDR3 has 15 amino acids.

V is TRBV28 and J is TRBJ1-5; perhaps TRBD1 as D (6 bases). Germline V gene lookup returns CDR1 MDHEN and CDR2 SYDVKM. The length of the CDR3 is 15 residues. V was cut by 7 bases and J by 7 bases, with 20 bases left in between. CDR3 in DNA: TGTGCCAGCATCTGGGGACAAGGTCAATTGCAGCCCCAGCATTTT. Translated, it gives CASIWGQGQLQPQHF.